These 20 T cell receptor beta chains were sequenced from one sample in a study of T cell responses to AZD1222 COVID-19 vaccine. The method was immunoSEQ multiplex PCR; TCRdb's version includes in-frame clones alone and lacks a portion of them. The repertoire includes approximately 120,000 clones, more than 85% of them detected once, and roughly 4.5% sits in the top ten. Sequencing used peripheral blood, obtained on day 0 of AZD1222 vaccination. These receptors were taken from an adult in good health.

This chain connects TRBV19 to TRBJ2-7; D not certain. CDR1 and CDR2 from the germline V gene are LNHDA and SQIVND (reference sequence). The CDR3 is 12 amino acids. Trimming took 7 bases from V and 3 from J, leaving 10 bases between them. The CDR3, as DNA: TGTGCCAGTAACAGCCCGGACTACGAGCAGTACTTC. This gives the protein CASNSPDYEQYF.

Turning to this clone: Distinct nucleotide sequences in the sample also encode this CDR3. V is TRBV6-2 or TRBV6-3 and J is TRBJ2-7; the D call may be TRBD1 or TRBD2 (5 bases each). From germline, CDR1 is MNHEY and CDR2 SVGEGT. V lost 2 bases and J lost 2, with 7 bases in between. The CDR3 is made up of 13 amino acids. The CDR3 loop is CASSYGTTYEQYF. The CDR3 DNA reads TGTGCCAGCAGTTACGGGACGACCTACGAGCAGTACTTC.

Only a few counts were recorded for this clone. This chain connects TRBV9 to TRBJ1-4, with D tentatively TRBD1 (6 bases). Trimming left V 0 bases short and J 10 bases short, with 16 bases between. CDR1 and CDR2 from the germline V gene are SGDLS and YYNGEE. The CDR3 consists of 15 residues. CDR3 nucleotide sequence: TGTGCCAGCAGCGTAGATCTCCCAGGGGCAGGAAAACTGTTTTTT. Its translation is CASSVDLPGAGKLFF.

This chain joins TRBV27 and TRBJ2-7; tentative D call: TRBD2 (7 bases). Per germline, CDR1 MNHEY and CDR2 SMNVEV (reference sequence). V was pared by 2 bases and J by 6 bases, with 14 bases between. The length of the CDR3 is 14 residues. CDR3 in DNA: TGTGCCAGCAGTTTACTGCGGGGGCCGGGCGAGCAGTACTTC. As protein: CASSLLRGPGEQYF.

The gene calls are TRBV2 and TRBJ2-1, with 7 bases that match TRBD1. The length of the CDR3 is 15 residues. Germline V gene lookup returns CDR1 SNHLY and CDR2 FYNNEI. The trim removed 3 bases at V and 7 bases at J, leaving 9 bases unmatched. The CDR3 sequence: CASSDSPTGSNEQFF. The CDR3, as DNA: TGTGCCAGCAGTGATTCCCCGACAGGGTCGAATGAGCAGTTCTTC.

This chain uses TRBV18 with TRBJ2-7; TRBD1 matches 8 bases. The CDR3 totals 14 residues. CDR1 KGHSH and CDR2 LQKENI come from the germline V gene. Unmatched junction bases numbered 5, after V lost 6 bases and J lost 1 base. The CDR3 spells CASSAGQVSYEQYF. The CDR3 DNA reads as TGTGCCAGCTCGGCGGGACAGGTGTCCTACGAGCAGTACTTC.

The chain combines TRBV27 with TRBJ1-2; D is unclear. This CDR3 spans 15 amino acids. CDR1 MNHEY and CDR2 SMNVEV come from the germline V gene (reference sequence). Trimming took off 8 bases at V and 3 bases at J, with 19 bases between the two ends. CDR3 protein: CASRQREGLHYGYTF. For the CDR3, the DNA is TGTGCCAGCCGTCAACGAGAGGGTCTTCACTATGGCTACACCTTC.

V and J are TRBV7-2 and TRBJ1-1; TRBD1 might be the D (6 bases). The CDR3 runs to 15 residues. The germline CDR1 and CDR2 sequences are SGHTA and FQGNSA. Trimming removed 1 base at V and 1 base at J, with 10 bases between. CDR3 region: CASSLVGTSNTEAFF. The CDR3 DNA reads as TGTGCCAGCAGCTTAGTAGGGACATCGAACACTGAAGCTTTCTTT.

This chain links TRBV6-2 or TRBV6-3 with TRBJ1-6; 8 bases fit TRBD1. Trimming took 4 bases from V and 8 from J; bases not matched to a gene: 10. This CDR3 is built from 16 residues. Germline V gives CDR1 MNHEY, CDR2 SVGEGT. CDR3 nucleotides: TGTGCCAGCAGTTTGTCTGACAGGGGTAATCATTCACCCCTCCACTTT. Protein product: CASSLSDRGNHSPLHF.

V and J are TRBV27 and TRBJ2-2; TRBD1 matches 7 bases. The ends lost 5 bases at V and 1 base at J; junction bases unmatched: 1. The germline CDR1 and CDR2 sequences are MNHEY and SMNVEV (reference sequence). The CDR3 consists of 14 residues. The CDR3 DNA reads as TGTGCCAGCAGTGGGACAGAGAACACCGGGGAGCTGTTTTTT. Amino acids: CASSGTENTGELFF.

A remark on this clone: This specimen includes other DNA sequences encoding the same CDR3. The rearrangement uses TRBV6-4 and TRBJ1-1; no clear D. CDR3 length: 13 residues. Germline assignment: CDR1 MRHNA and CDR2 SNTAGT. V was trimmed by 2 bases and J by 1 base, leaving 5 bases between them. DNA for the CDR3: TGTGCCAGCAGTGACCGGAGGAACACTGAAGCTTTCTTT. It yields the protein CASSDRRNTEAFF.

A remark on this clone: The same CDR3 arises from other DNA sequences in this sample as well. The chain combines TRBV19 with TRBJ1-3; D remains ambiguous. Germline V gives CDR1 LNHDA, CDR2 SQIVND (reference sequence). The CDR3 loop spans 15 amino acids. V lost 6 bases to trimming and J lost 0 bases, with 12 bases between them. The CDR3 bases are TGTGCCAGTAGAATTCAGAGAAGCTCTGGAAACACCATATATTTT. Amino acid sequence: CASRIQRSSGNTIYF.

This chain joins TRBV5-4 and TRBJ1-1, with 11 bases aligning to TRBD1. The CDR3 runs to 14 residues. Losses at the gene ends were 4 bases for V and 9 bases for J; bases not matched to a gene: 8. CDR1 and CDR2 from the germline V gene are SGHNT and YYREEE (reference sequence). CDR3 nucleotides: TGTGCCAGCAGCGCCCGGGACAGGGGGGACAAAGCTTTCTTT. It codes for CASSARDRGDKAFF.

Written as DNA, the CDR3 is TGTGCCAGCAGCTCAGAGCGGACAGGGCGGAACACTGAAGCTTTCTTT. Residues: CASSSERTGRNTEAFF. The gene calls are TRBV5-4 and TRBJ1-1; 8 bases agree with TRBD1. Trimming took 3 bases from V and 1 from J; bases not matched to a gene: 8. Germline assignment: CDR1 SGHNT and CDR2 YYREEE (reference sequence). The CDR3 is made up of 16 amino acids.

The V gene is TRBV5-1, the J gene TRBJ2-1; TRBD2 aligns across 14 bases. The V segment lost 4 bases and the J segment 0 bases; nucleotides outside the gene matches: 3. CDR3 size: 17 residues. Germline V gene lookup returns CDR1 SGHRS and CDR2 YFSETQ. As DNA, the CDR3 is TGCGCCAGCAGCCCGGGACTAGCGGGGGACTCCTACAATGAGCAGTTCTTC. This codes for CASSPGLAGDSYNEQFF. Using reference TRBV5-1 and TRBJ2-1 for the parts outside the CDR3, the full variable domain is KAGVTQTPRYLIKTRGQQVTLSCSPISGHRSVSWYQQTPGQGLQFLFEYFSETQRNKGNFPGRFSGRQFSNSRSEMNVSTLELGDSALYLCASSPGLAGDSYNEQFFGPGTRLTVL.

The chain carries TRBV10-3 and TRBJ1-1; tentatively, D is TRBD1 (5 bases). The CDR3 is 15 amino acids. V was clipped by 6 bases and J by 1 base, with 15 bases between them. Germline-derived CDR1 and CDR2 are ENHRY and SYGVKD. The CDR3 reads CAIRRGEGKNTEAFF. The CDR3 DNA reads TGTGCCATCAGAAGAGGGGAAGGAAAGAACACTGAAGCTTTCTTT.

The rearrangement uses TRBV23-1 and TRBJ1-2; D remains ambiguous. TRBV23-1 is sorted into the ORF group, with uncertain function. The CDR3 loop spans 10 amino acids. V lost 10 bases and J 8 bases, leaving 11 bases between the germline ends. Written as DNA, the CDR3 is TGCGCCAACAGACATAACGGCTACACCTTC. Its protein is CANRHNGYTF.

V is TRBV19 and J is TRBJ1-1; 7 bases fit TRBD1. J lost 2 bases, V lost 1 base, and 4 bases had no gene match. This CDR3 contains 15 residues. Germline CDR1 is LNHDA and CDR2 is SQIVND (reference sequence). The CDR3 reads CASSIGGQANTEAFF. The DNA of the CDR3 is TGTGCCAGTAGTATAGGAGGACAGGCTAACACTGAAGCTTTCTTT.

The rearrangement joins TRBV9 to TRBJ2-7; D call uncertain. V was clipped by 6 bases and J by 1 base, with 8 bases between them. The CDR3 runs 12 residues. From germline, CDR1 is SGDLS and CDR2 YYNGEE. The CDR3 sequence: CASIRQSYEQYF. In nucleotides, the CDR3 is TGTGCCAGCATTCGGCAATCCTACGAGCAGTACTTC.

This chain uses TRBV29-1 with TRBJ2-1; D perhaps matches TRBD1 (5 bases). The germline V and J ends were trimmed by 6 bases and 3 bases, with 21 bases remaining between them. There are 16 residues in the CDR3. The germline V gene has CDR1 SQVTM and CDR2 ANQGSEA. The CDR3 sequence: CSVTRQKRGYYNEQFF. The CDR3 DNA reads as TGCAGCGTCACACGCCAAAAAAGGGGTTACTACAATGAGCAGTTCTTC.